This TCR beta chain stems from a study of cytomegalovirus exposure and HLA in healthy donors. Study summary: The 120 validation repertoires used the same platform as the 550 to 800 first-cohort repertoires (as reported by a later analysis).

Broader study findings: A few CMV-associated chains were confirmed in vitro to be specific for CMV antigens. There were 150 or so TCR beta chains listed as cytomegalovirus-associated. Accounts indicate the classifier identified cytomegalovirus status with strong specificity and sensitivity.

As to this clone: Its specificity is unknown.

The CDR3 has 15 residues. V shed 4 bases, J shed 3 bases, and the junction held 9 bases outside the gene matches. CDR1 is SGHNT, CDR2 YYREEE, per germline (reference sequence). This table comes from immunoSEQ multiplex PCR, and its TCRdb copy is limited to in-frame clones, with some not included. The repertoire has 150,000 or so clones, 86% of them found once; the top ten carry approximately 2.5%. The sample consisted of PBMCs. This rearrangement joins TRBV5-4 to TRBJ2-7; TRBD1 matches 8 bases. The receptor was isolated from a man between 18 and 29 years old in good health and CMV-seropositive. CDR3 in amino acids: CASSLSTGAHYEQYF. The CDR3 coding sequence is TGTGCCAGCAGCCTGTCGACAGGGGCGCACTACGAGCAGTACTTC.